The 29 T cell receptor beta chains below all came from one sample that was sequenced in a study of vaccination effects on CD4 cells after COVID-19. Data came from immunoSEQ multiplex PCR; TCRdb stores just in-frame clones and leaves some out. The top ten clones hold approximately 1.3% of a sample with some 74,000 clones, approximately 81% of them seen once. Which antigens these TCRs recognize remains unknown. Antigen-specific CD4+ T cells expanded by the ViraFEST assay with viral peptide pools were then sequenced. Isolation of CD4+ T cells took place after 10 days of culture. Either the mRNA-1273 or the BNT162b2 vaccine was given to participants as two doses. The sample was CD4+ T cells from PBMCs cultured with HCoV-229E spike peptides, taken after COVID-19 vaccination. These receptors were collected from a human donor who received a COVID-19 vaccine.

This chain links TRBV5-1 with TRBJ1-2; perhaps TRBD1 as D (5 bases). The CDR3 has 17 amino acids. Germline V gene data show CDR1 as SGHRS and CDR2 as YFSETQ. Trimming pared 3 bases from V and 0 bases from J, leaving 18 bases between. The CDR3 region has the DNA TGCGCCAGCAGCTCCCTTTCGGGGACCCAGACTAACTATGGCTACACCTTC. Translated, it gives CASSSLSGTQTNYGYTF.

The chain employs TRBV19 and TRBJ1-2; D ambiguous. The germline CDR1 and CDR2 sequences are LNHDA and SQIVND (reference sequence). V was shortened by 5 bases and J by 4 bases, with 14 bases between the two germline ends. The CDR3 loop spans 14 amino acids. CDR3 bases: TGTGCCAGTAGTGTCCCGGACGGCGGCTATGGCTACACCTTC. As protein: CASSVPDGGYGYTF.

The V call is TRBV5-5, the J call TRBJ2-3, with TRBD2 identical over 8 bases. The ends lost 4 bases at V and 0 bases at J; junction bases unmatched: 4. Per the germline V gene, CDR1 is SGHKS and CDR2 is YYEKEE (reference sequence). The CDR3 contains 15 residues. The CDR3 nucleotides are TGTGCCAGCAGCGTGGGACTAGGGAGCACAGATACGCAGTATTTT. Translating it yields CASSVGLGSTDTQYF.

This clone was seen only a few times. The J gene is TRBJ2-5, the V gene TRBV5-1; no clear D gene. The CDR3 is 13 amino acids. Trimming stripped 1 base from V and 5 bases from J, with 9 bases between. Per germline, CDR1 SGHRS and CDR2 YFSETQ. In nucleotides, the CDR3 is TGCGCCAGCAGCTTGAATTTAAGGGAGACCCAGTACTTC. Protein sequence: CASSLNLRETQYF.

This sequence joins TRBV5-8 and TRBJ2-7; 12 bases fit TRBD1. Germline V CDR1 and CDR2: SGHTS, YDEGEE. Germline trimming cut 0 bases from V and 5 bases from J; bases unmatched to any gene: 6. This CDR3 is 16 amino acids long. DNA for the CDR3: TGTGCCAGCAGCTTGGGGTCGGGACAGGGGGCAAACGAGCAGTACGTC. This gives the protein CASSLGSGQGANEQYV.

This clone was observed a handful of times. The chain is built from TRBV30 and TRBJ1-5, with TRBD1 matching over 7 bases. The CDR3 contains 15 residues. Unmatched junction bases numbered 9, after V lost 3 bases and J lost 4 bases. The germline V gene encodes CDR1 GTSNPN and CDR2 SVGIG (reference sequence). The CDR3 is CAWSQQGLRNQPQHF. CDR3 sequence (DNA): TGTGCCTGGAGCCAACAGGGGTTACGGAATCAGCCCCAGCATTTT.

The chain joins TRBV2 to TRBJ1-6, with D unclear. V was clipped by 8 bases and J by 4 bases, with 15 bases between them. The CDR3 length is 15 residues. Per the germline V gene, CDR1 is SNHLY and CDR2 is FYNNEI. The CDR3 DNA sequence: TGTGCCAGCCTCCCTCTTAGACCTTATAATTCACCCCTCCACTTT. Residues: CASLPLRPYNSPLHF. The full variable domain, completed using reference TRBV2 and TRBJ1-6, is EPEVTQTPSHQVTQMGQEVILRCVPISNHLYFYWYRQILGQKVEFLVSFYNNEISEKSEIFDDQFSVERPDGSNFTLKIRSTKLEDSAMYFCASLPLRPYNSPLHFGNGTRLTVT.

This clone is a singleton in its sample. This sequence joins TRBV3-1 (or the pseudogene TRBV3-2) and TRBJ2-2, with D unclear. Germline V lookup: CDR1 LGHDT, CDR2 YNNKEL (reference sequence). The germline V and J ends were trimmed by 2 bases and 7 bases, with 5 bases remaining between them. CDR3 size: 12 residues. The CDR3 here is CASSQSIGELFF. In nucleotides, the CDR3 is TGTGCCAGCAGCCAATCGATCGGGGAGCTGTTTTTT.

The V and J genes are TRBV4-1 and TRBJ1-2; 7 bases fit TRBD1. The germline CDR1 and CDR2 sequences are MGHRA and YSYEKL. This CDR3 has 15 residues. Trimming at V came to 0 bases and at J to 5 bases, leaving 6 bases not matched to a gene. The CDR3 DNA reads TGCGCCAGCAGCCAAGATCAGGTCAGGGGGTATGGCTACACCTTC. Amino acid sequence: CASSQDQVRGYGYTF.

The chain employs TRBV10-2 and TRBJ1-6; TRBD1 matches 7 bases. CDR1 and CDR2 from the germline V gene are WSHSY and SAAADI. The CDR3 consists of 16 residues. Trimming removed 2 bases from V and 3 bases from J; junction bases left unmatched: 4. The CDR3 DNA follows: TGCGCCAGCAGTGAGGGACAGGCCGGCTATAATTCACCCCTCCACTTT. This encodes CASSEGQAGYNSPLHF.

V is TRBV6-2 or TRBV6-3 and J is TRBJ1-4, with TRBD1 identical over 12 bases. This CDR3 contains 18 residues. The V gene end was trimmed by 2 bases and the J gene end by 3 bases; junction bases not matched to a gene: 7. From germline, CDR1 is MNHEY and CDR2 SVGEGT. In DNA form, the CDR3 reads TGTGCCAGCAGTTACGGAGGGGACAGGGGGCTCCCTAATGAAAAACTGTTTTTT. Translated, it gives CASSYGGDRGLPNEKLFF.

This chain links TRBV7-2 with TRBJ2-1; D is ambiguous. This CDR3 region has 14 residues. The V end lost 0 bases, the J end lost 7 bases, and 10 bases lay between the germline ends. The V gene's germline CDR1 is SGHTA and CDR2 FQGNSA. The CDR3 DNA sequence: TGTGCCAGCAGCTTAGCGGCCCCAAGAAATGAGCAGTTCTTC. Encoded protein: CASSLAAPRNEQFF.

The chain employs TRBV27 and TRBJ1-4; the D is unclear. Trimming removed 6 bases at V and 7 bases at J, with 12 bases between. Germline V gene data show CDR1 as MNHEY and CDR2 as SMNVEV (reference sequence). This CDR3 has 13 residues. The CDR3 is CASRPTWGEKLFF. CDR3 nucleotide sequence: TGTGCCAGCAGACCGACCTGGGGTGAAAAACTGTTTTTT.

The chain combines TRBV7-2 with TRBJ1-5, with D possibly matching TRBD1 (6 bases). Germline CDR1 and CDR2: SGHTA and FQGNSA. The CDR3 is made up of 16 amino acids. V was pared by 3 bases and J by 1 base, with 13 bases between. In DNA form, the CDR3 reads TGTGCCAGCAGCTTTGCAGGGGCCGGAAGCAATCAGCCCCAGCATTTT. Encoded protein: CASSFAGAGSNQPQHF.

CDR3 sequence reads: CASSLGDRVSTDTQYF. CDR3 sequence (DNA): TGTGCCAGCAGCTTGGGGGACAGGGTTAGCACAGATACGCAGTATTTT. The chain links TRBV5-5 to TRBJ2-3, with 9 nucleotides matching TRBD1. Germline CDR1 is SGHKS and CDR2 is YYEKEE (reference sequence). The CDR3 spans 16 residues. Losses at the gene ends were 0 bases for V and 0 bases for J; bases not matched to a gene: 2.

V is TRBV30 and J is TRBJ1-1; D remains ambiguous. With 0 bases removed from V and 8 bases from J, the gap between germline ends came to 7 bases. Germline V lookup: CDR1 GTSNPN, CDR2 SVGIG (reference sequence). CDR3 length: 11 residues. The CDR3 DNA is TGTGCCTGGAGTGTAAAGTGGGAAGCTTTCTTT. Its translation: CAWSVKWEAFF.

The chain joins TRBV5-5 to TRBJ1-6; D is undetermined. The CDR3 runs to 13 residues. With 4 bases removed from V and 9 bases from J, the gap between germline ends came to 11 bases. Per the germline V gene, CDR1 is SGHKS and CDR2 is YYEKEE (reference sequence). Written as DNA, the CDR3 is TGTGCCAGCAGCCCGACACTTCCTTCACCCCTCCACTTT. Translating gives CASSPTLPSPLHF.

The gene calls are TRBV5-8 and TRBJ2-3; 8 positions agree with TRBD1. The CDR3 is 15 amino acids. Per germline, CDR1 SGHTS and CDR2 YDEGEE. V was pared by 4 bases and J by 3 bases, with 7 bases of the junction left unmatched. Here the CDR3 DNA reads TGTGCCAGCAGCCACAATCGACAGGGGACAGATACGCAGTATTTT. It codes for CASSHNRQGTDTQYF.

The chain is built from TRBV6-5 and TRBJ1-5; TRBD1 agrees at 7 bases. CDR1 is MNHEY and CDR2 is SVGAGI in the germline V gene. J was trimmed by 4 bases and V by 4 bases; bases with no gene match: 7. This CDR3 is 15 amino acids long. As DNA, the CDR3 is TGTGCCAGCAGTTCAAAGGGGACAGCTAATCAGCCCCAGCATTTT. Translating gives CASSSKGTANQPQHF.

For the CDR3, the DNA is TGCGCCAGCAGCTTGCCCTCGGTTGACTCTGGAAACACCATATATTTT. Its translation is CASSLPSVDSGNTIYF. The J gene is TRBJ1-3, the V gene TRBV5-1; the D is unclear. Germline V CDR1 and CDR2: SGHRS, YFSETQ. The V and J ends lost 1 base and 0 bases respectively, with 11 bases between them. This CDR3 is 16 amino acids long.

The CDR3 region has the DNA TGCAGCGTTCAAACCCCGGCTAACTATGGCTACACCTTC. Translation gives CSVQTPANYGYTF. The chain recombines TRBV29-1 with TRBJ1-2; D is unclear. V lost 5 bases and J 0 bases, leaving 10 bases between the germline ends. Per germline, CDR1 SQVTM and CDR2 ANQGSEA. CDR3 length equals 13 residues. The complete variable domain, with remaining parts taken from reference TRBV29-1 and TRBJ1-2, reads SAVISQKPSRDICQRGTSLTIQCQVDSQVTMMFWYRQQPGQSLTLIATANQGSEATYESGFVIDKFPISRPNLTFSTLTVSNMSPEDSSIYLCSVQTPANYGYTFGSGTRLTVV.

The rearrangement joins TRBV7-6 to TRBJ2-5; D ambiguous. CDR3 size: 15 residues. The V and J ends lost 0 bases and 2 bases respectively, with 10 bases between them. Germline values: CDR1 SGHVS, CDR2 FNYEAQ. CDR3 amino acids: CASSLALSPQETQYF. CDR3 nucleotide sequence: TGTGCCAGCAGCTTAGCGCTTAGCCCTCAAGAGACCCAGTACTTC.

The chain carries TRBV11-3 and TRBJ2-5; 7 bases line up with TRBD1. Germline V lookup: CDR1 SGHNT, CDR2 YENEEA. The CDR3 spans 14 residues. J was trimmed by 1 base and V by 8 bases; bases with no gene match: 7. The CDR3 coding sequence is TGTGCCAGCCCCGGGACAGAGACCCAAGAGACCCAGTACTTC. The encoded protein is CASPGTETQETQYF.

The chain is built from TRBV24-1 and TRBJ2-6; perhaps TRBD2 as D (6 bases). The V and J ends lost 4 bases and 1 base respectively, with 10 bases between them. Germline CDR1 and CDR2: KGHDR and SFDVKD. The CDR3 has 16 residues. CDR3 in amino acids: CATSDGSFSGANVLTF. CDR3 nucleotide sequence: TGTGCCACCAGTGACGGGAGCTTTTCTGGGGCCAACGTCCTGACTTTC.

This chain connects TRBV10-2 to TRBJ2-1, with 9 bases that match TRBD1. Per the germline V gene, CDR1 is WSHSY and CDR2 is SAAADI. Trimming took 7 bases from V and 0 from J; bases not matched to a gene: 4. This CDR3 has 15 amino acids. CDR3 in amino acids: CASIRTGVSYNEQFF. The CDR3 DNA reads TGCGCCAGCATCAGGACAGGGGTCTCCTACAATGAGCAGTTCTTC.

The CDR3 nucleotides read TGTGCCTGGAGCGCCGGGACAGGGATCACAGATACGCAGTATTTT. It encodes CAWSAGTGITDTQYF. The V call is TRBV30, the J call TRBJ2-3; the match to TRBD1 covers 9 bases. Germline V gives CDR1 GTSNPN, CDR2 SVGIG (reference sequence). V trimming: 3 bases; J trimming: 2 bases; junction bases outside the gene matches: 6. There are 15 residues in the CDR3.

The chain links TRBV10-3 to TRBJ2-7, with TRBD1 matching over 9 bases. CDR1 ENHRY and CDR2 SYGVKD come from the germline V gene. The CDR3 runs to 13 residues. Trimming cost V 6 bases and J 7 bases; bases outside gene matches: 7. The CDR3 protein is CAISRTGAGEQYV. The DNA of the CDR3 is TGTGCCATCAGCAGGACAGGGGCGGGGGAGCAGTACGTC.

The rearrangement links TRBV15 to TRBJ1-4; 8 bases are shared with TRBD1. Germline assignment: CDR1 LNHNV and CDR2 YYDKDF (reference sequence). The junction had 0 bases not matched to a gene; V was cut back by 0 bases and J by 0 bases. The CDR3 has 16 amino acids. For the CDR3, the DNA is TGTGCCACCAGCAGAGAACAGGGGGCAACTAATGAAAAACTGTTTTTT. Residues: CATSREQGATNEKLFF.

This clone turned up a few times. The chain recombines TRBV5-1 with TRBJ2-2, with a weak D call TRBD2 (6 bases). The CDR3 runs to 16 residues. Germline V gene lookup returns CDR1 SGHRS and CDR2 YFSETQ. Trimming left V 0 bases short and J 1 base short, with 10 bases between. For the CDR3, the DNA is TGCGCCAGCAGCTTGGTAGGAGGGTTGAACACCGGGGAGCTGTTTTTT. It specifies CASSLVGGLNTGELFF.